This T cell receptor beta chain was sequenced for a study of CD8 T cells in Susac syndrome. Random hexamers primed reverse transcription of 0.5 to 1 ug RNA. The CDR3 of TCR beta was amplified by immunoSEQ multiplex PCR across 54 Vbeta and 13 Jbeta. TCRdb used MiXCR to reprocess the immunoSEQ multiplex PCR reads, holding one entry per CDR3 protein. The sample carries more than 200,000 distinct CDR3 sequences, 93% recorded once. Trimming left V 3 bases short and J 8 bases short, with 12 bases between. The CDR3 contains 13 residues. Germline CDR1 KGHDR, CDR2 SFDVKD. The multiple sclerosis controls consisted of treatment-naive patients with relapsing-remitting disease, either stable or active. TEMRA cells were FACS-enriched, unlike CD8+ and CD4+ T cells, which were negatively isolated.

The TCR originated in a human donor with multiple sclerosis. Sequencing was done on a sample of CD4+ T cells from PBMCs. The genes are TRBV24-1 and TRBJ1-1; D possibly corresponds to TRBD1 (5 bases). The CDR3 reads CATSDPGSSEAFF. CDR3 nucleotide sequence: TGTGCCACCAGTGATCCAGGGTCATCCGAAGCTTTCTTT.